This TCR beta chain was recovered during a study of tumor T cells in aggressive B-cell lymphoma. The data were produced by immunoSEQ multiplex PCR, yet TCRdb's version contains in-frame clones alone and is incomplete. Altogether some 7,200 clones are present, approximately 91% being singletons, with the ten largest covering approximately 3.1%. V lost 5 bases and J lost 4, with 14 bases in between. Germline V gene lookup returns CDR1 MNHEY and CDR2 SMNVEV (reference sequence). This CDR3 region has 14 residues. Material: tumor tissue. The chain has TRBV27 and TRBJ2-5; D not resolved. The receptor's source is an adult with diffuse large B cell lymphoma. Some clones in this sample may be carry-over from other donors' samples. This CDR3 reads CASSQGSPSETQYF. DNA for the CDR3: TGTGCCAGCAGTCAAGGTAGCCCATCAGAGACCCAGTACTTC.